A selection of T cell receptor beta chains follows, all from one sample in a study of cytomegalovirus exposure and HLA in healthy donors. Some clones are missing from TCRdb's copy, which holds only in-frame ones; the method was immunoSEQ multiplex PCR. Of approximately 100,000 clones detected, just under 70% appear once; the ten largest clones hold about 5%. What was sequenced was PBMCs. The receptors stem from a woman in her seventies in good health and CMV-seropositive. Each CDR3 is given with its conserved first and last residue. D genes are given only for firm matches. Clone size, where shown, is once, few, many, or a class for clones that have expanded.

clone_size	j_call	d_call	v_call	cdr3_aa	cdr3_nt
-	TRBJ2-3	-	TRBV6-6	CASSYEEPTDTQYF	TGTGCCAGCAGTTACGAGGAACCCACAGATACGCAGTATTTT
-	TRBJ1-1	-	TRBV6-5	CASSYSATLNTEAFF	TGTGCCAGCAGTTACTCGGCCACCTTGAACACTGAAGCTTTCTTT
-	TRBJ1-5	TRBD1	TRBV6-5	CASSYLGQENQPQHF	TGTGCCAGCAGTTACTTGGGACAGGAAAATCAGCCCCAGCATTTT
-	TRBJ2-5	-	TRBV18	CASSPDPGETQYF	TGTGCCAGCTCACCCGACCCGGGGGAGACCCAGTACTTC
once	TRBJ2-2	-	TRBV6-5	CASMGRTGELFF	TGTGCCAGCATGGGCAGAACCGGGGAGCTGTTTTTT
-	TRBJ2-1	TRBD2	TRBV6-1	CASLTSGSGRNEQFF	TGTGCCTCTTTGACTAGCGGGTCGGGCAGGAATGAGCAGTTCTTC
few	TRBJ2-1	TRBD1	TRBV5-6	CASSWGTVSSYNEQFF	TGTGCCAGCAGCTGGGGGACAGTCAGTTCCTACAATGAGCAGTTCTTC
-	TRBJ2-3	TRBD1	TRBV25-1	CASSESGQGPQGTQYF	TGTGCCAGCAGTGAATCGGGACAGGGACCACAGGGTACGCAGTATTTT
-	TRBJ2-6	-	TRBV5-6	CASSFGRTGANVLTF	TGTGCCAGCAGCTTTGGGAGAACAGGGGCCAACGTCCTGACTTTC
-	TRBJ1-4	-	TRBV30	CAWSGGVWTNEKLFF	TGTGCCTGGAGCGGGGGAGTTTGGACTAATGAAAAACTGTTTTTT
-	TRBJ2-1	TRBD2	TRBV5-1	CASSSLAGGRYNEQFF	TGCGCCAGCAGCTCGCTAGCGGGGGGGAGATACAATGAGCAGTTCTTC
-	TRBJ1-2	-	TRBV6-4	CASSDGSYGYTF	TGTGCCAGCAGTGATGGGAGCTATGGCTACACCTTC
-	TRBJ1-1	TRBD1	TRBV25-1	CASSEQHRGRGAEAFF	TGTGCCAGCAGTGAACAACACAGGGGTAGGGGCGCTGAAGCTTTCTTT
-	TRBJ1-1	-	TRBV6-4	CASMAEMNTEAFF	TGTGCCAGCATGGCAGAAATGAACACTGAAGCTTTCTTT
-	TRBJ2-3	-	TRBV25-1	CASSVTGMFGTQYF	TGTGCCAGCAGTGTTACGGGGATGTTTGGTACGCAGTATTTT
-	TRBJ1-1	-	TRBV19	CASGSGRGTEAFF	TGTGCCAGCGGATCTGGAAGGGGAACTGAAGCTTTCTTT
-	TRBJ1-1	TRBD1	TRBV5-8	CASSVRDRNTEAFF	TGTGCCAGCAGCGTCCGGGACAGGAACACTGAAGCTTTCTTT
-	TRBJ1-1	TRBD1	TRBV18	CASSRDRVAEAFF	TGTGCCAGCTCACGAGACAGGGTAGCTGAAGCTTTCTTT
-	TRBJ2-1	-	TRBV7-9	CASLLDYNEQFF	TGTGCCAGCCTCCTAGATTACAATGAGCAGTTCTTC
-	TRBJ2-5	-	TRBV7-3	CASSLFGSRSGWETQYF	TGTGCCAGCAGCTTATTTGGATCCAGGTCAGGTTGGGAGACCCAGTACTTC
-	TRBJ1-3	TRBD1	TRBV18	CASSSTGTNTIYF	TGTGCCAGCTCGTCGACAGGGACGAACACCATATATTTT
-	TRBJ2-1	TRBD1	TRBV12-5	CASGYTRGTGGDEQFF	TGTGCTAGTGGTTACACACGTGGGACAGGGGGAGATGAGCAGTTCTTC
-	TRBJ1-2	-	TRBV9	CASSVEGRGIDGYTF	TGTGCCAGCAGCGTAGAGGGCAGGGGAATCGATGGCTACACCTTC
-	TRBJ1-1	-	TRBV7-2	CASSRDTYTEAFF	TGTGCCAGCAGCCGGGACACCTACACTGAAGCTTTCTTT
-	TRBJ2-7	-	TRBV4-1	CASSQAFDVASSYEQYF	TGCGCCAGCAGCCAAGCCTTTGACGTAGCTAGCTCCTACGAGCAGTACTTC
-	TRBJ1-2	-	TRBV10-3	CAISDRVDGYTF	TGTGCCATCAGTGACAGGGTTGATGGCTACACCTTC
few	TRBJ2-6	-	TRBV2	CASRYRVTRSGANVLTF	TGTGCCAGCAGGTACAGGGTTACCCGCTCTGGGGCCAACGTCCTGACTTTC
-	TRBJ1-5	-	TRBV19	CASSTQGGNQPQHF	TGTGCCAGTAGTACACAGGGTGGCAATCAGCCCCAGCATTTT
-	TRBJ2-1	-	TRBV6-5	CASSTSGQGSNEQFF	-
-	TRBJ2-7	TRBD1	TRBV10-3	CAISGQGSSYEQYF	TGTGCCATCAGTGGACAGGGAAGCTCCTACGAGCAGTACTTC
few	TRBJ2-5	TRBD2	TRBV5-8	CASSIPGLGDETQYF	TGTGCCAGCAGCATCCCGGGACTAGGTGATGAGACCCAGTACTTC
-	TRBJ2-5	TRBD2	TRBV29-1	CSTGGYQETQYF	TGCAGCACCGGGGGGTACCAAGAGACCCAGTACTTC
-	TRBJ1-1	TRBD1	TRBV5-1	CASSRGLGTEAFF	TGCGCCAGCAGCAGGGGGCTTGGCACTGAAGCTTTCTTT
-	TRBJ1-5	TRBD1	TRBV28	CASSFRDRANQPQHF	TGTGCCAGCAGTTTCCGGGACAGGGCAAATCAGCCCCAGCATTTT
once	TRBJ2-1	TRBD2	TRBV7-7	CASSSSGTHNEQFF	TGTGCCAGCAGTTCTAGCGGAACCCACAATGAGCAGTTCTTC
few	TRBJ2-1	TRBD1	TRBV9	CASSVVDRGGNEQFF	TGTGCCAGCAGCGTAGTGGACAGGGGGGGCAATGAGCAGTTCTTC
-	TRBJ2-2	TRBD1	TRBV10-3	CAIGANRGLYTGELFF	TGTGCCATCGGAGCCAACAGGGGGCTTTACACCGGGGAGCTGTTTTTT
-	TRBJ2-7	-	TRBV18	CASSPFVSYEQYF	TGTGCCAGCTCACCTTTTGTATCCTACGAGCAGTACTTC
-	TRBJ2-3	TRBD2	TRBV7-2	CASSLVSGGADTQYF	TGTGCCAGCAGCTTGGTTAGCGGGGGGGCTGATACGCAGTATTTT
-	TRBJ2-1	TRBD2	TRBV7-9	CASSLWGGLYNEQFF	TGTGCCAGCAGCTTATGGGGGGGACTTTACAATGAGCAGTTCTTC
-	TRBJ2-2	-	TRBV2	CASSGQGGTGELFF	TGTGCCAGCAGTGGGCAGGGGGGCACGGGGGAGCTGTTTTTT
few	TRBJ2-1	-	TRBV7-9	CASVRGRYNEQFF	TGTGCCAGCGTTAGAGGGCGGTACAATGAGCAGTTCTTC
-	TRBJ2-2	-	TRBV30	CAWSVRSGVNTGELFF	TGTGCCTGGAGTGTACGTTCGGGTGTGAACACCGGGGAGCTGTTTTTT
-	TRBJ2-1	-	TRBV5-1	CASSLAQNREQFF	TGCGCCAGCAGCTTGGCCCAGAACCGTGAGCAGTTCTTC
-	TRBJ1-4	-	TRBV14	CASSQADSRYATNEKLFF	TGTGCCAGCAGCCAGGCAGACAGTCGGTATGCAACTAATGAAAAACTGTTTTTT
-	TRBJ1-1	-	TRBV19	CASSIVITEAFF	TGTGCCAGTAGTATAGTAATTACTGAAGCTTTCTTT
-	TRBJ2-1	TRBD2	TRBV7-2	CASSPSSGGGYEQFF	TGTGCCAGCAGCCCTAGCAGCGGGGGAGGGTATGAGCAGTTCTTC
-	TRBJ2-5	TRBD2	TRBV30	CAWGGGDRETQYF	TGTGCCTGGGGCGGGGGGGATAGGGAGACCCAGTACTTC